One and the same sample provided the 26 T cell receptor beta chains below, sequenced in a study of blood T cell repertoires in COVID-19. This table comes from immunoSEQ multiplex PCR, and its TCRdb copy is limited to in-frame clones, with some not included. This table has over 95,000 clones, approximately 80% appearing once. Source material: peripheral blood. These receptor sequences come from a woman aged 35 to 49 with acute or convalescent COVID-19.

The rearrangement joins TRBV5-6 to TRBJ2-7; TRBD1 is a possible D gene (5 bases). The V end was cut by 0 bases, the J end by 2 bases, with 6 bases between. The CDR3 has 13 amino acids. Germline V gene lookup returns CDR1 SGHDT and CDR2 YYEEEE. This CDR3 is CASSLGGPYEQYF. The CDR3 DNA reads as TGTGCCAGCAGCTTGGGGGGCCCCTACGAGCAGTACTTC.

This clone has a handful of counts. The V gene is TRBV6-5, the J gene TRBJ1-2; D is unclear. Deletions cut 7 bases from V and 3 bases from J, with 18 bases between. The CDR3 runs to 15 residues. Germline loops: CDR1 MNHEY, CDR2 SVGAGI. This CDR3 reads CASTQYEGLDYGYTF. The CDR3 DNA is TGTGCCAGCACCCAATACGAAGGACTGGACTATGGCTACACCTTC.

The chain is built from TRBV6-5 and TRBJ1-6; 7 nucleotides agree with TRBD1. Germline-derived CDR1 and CDR2 are MNHEY and SVGAGI. After removal of 7 bases from V and 7 bases from J, the junction contained 10 bases not matched to a gene. The CDR3 sequence is 15 residues long. The CDR3 DNA reads TGTGCCAGCAAACCGGACAGGTCGAAAAATTCACCCCTCCACTTT. It yields the protein CASKPDRSKNSPLHF.

This clone was detected once. Other DNA sequences within the sample encode an identical CDR3. This rearrangement joins TRBV4-1 to TRBJ1-6; TRBD1 agrees at 9 bases. This CDR3 has 15 residues. The ends lost 3 bases at V and 5 bases at J; junction bases unmatched: 2. Per the germline V gene, CDR1 is MGHRA and CDR2 is YSYEKL. The CDR3 region has the DNA TGCGCCAGCAGCCAGGGACAGGGTCATAATTCACCCCTCCACTTT. Its protein is CASSQGQGHNSPLHF.

The rearrangement uses TRBV5-6 and TRBJ1-1, with D unresolved. Germline CDR1 reads SGHDT; CDR2 reads YYEEEE. V was trimmed by 4 bases and J by 0 bases, leaving 7 bases between them. This CDR3 contains 13 residues. Written as DNA, the CDR3 is TGTGCCAGCAGCCCTATTATGAACACTGAAGCTTTCTTT. Its translation: CASSPIMNTEAFF.

The chain links TRBV5-1 to TRBJ1-1, with 8 bases aligning to TRBD1. CDR1 is SGHRS, CDR2 YFSETQ, per germline. V shed 0 bases, J shed 5 bases, and the junction held 9 bases outside the gene matches. This CDR3 has 16 residues. CDR3 region: CASSLAAGGGRTEAFF. CDR3 in DNA: TGCGCCAGCAGCTTGGCGGCAGGGGGCGGAAGAACTGAAGCTTTCTTT.

The V and J genes are TRBV19 and TRBJ2-3; TRBD2 agrees at 12 bases. CDR1 is LNHDA, CDR2 SQIVND, per germline (reference sequence). After removal of 3 bases from V and 1 base from J, the junction contained 2 bases not matched to a gene. This CDR3 region has 16 residues. For the CDR3, the DNA is TGTGCCAGTAGTATCACTAGCGGGGGGCGCACAGATACGCAGTATTTT. Translation gives CASSITSGGRTDTQYF.

There are a few counts of this clone. The chain employs TRBV29-1 and TRBJ2-3; TRBD2 agrees at 7 bases. The CDR3 covers 12 residues. Germline V CDR1 and CDR2: SQVTM, ANQGSEA. Losses at the gene ends were 4 bases for V and 6 bases for J; bases not matched to a gene: 4. CDR3 coding DNA: TGCAGCGTTGGGGTCGGGGGGGATACGCAGTATTTT. Its protein product is CSVGVGGDTQYF.

The rearrangement joins TRBV6-2 or TRBV6-3 to TRBJ1-2; 9 positions agree with TRBD1. From germline, CDR1 is MNHEY and CDR2 SVGEGT. Losses at the gene ends were 6 bases for V and 2 bases for J; bases not matched to a gene: 10. The CDR3 spans 16 residues. CDR3 DNA sequence: TGTGCCAGCAGCCTCCCGTCCGGGACAGGGAACTATGGCTACACCTTC. It translates to CASSLPSGTGNYGYTF.

Comments on this clone: The sample contains more than one DNA sequence encoding this CDR3. This chain links TRBV5-1 with TRBJ2-3; 12 nucleotides match TRBD2. The CDR3 is 16 residues long. V was pared by 7 bases and J by 1 base, with 7 bases of the junction left unmatched. Germline loops: CDR1 SGHRS, CDR2 YFSETQ. As DNA, the CDR3 is TGCGCCAGCTCGCTAGCGGGGGGGCCCGGCACAGATACGCAGTATTTT. It specifies CASSLAGGPGTDTQYF. Full variable domain (remainder filled in from reference TRBV5-1 and TRBJ2-3): KAGVTQTPRYLIKTRGQQVTLSCSPISGHRSVSWYQQTPGQGLQFLFEYFSETQRNKGNFPGRFSGRQFSNSRSEMNVSTLELGDSALYLCASSLAGGPGTDTQYFGPGTRLTVL.

This clone was seen just once. This rearrangement joins TRBV4-1 to TRBJ2-7; no definite D call. V lost 1 base and J lost 0, with 7 bases in between. CDR3 length: 14 amino acids. Germline-derived CDR1 and CDR2 are MGHRA and YSYEKL. CDR3: CASSQAESSYEQYF. The CDR3 region has the DNA TGCGCCAGCAGCCAAGCCGAGAGCTCCTACGAGCAGTACTTC.

The count of this clone is one. V is TRBV5-1 and J is TRBJ2-2; 8 bases map to TRBD2. Unmatched junction bases numbered 6, after V lost 0 bases and J lost 5 bases. The V gene's germline CDR1 is SGHRS and CDR2 YFSETQ. This CDR3 comprises 16 residues. The CDR3 loop is CASSLAGGLETGELFF. CDR3 DNA sequence: TGCGCCAGCAGCTTGGCGGGGGGGCTTGAAACCGGGGAGCTGTTTTTT.

The chain couples TRBV18 to TRBJ1-1; D ambiguous. CDR1 KGHSH and CDR2 LQKENI come from the germline V gene. This CDR3 comprises 15 residues. Trimming took off 4 bases at V and 0 bases at J, with 12 bases between the two ends. DNA for the CDR3: TGTGCCAGCTCACACCGGGAAAAATTGAACACTGAAGCTTTCTTT. Its translation is CASSHREKLNTEAFF.

The V and J genes are TRBV4-1 and TRBJ1-3; 7 positions agree with TRBD1. The CDR3 totals 15 residues. The germline CDR1 and CDR2 sequences are MGHRA and YSYEKL. V trimming: 3 bases; J trimming: 8 bases; junction bases outside the gene matches: 10. The CDR3 region is CASSQGTALKDTIYF. The CDR3 coding sequence is TGCGCCAGCAGCCAGGGGACAGCGTTAAAAGACACCATATATTTT.

This clone turned up a few times. The rearrangement joins TRBV7-2 to TRBJ2-3; 8 nucleotides match TRBD2. From germline, CDR1 is SGHTA and CDR2 FQGNSA. CDR3 length: 15 residues. V was clipped by 1 base and J by 7 bases; unmatched bases: 7. CDR3 residues: CASSLVGLGGNTQYF. CDR3 nucleotide sequence: TGTGCCAGCAGCTTAGTGGGACTAGGGGGAAATACGCAGTATTTT.

This clone showed up just a few times. The chain has TRBV7-8 and TRBJ1-5, with a possible D match to TRBD1 (5 bases). The V gene's germline CDR1 is SGHVS and CDR2 FQNEAQ. The CDR3 spans 13 residues. Trimming took 5 bases from V and 7 from J, leaving 12 bases between them. The CDR3 loop reads CASSQRGGQPQHF. CDR3 DNA sequence: TGTGCCAGCAGCCAAAGGGGTGGGCAGCCCCAGCATTTT.

This clone appeared a few times. The chain joins TRBV5-4 to TRBJ1-4; 12 bases are a match to TRBD1. V was pared by 4 bases and J by 3 bases, with 10 bases of the junction left unmatched. Germline V gene lookup returns CDR1 SGHNT and CDR2 YYREEE (reference sequence). The CDR3 consists of 18 residues. DNA for the CDR3: TGTGCCAGCAGCCCCGGGACAGGGGGCGTAGGGGCTAATGAAAAACTGTTTTTT. Translation: CASSPGTGGVGANEKLFF.

The genes are TRBV27 and TRBJ2-7; TRBD1 matches at 9 bases. Germline V gene data show CDR1 as MNHEY and CDR2 as SMNVEV (reference sequence). The CDR3 is 14 amino acids. The V gene end was trimmed by 3 bases and the J gene end by 7 bases; junction bases not matched to a gene: 7. CDR3 sequence reads: CASSFRTGVVEQYF. The CDR3 DNA follows: TGTGCCAGCAGTTTCCGGACAGGGGTGGTTGAGCAGTACTTC.

The gene calls are TRBV6-1 and TRBJ1-2; weak D call: TRBD1 (5 bases). Trimming removed 1 base at V and 4 bases at J, with 13 bases between. The CDR3 has 15 amino acids. Germline CDR1 and CDR2: MNHNS and SASEGT. Written as DNA, the CDR3 is TGTGCCAGCAGTGAAGGTATAGGCAGGGTCTATGGCTACACCTTC. It is translated as CASSEGIGRVYGYTF.

The J gene is TRBJ1-4, the V gene TRBV4-3; D unresolved. This CDR3 has 16 amino acids. Germline V gene sequence: CDR1 LGHNA, CDR2 YSLEER. The V end lost 0 bases, the J end lost 2 bases, and 10 bases lay between the germline ends. CDR3 nucleotides: TGCGCCAGCAGCCAAGACACGGCGGGGACTAATGAAAAACTGTTTTTT. It encodes CASSQDTAGTNEKLFF.

This chain connects TRBV10-2 to TRBJ1-2, with a weak D call TRBD1 (6 bases). The CDR3 extends over 15 amino acids. Per germline, CDR1 WSHSY and CDR2 SAAADI. Trimming took off 6 bases at V and 0 bases at J, with 14 bases between the two ends. The CDR3 bases are TGCGCCAGCAGCGTAACGGACAGAACTAACTATGGCTACACCTTC. It translates to CASSVTDRTNYGYTF.

This clone was observed once. V gene TRBV6-4 combines with J gene TRBJ2-7; TRBD1 matches at 8 bases. Germline loops: CDR1 MRHNA, CDR2 SNTAGT. The CDR3 contains 15 residues. Trimming took 4 bases from V and 3 from J; bases not matched to a gene: 8. CDR3 sequence reads: CASSAPGQGLYEQYF. CDR3 nucleotide sequence: TGTGCCAGCAGTGCACCCGGACAGGGCCTCTACGAGCAGTACTTC.

J is TRBJ2-7 and V is TRBV18, with D maybe TRBD1 (6 bases). CDR1 and CDR2 (germline): KGHSH, LQKENI. The CDR3 spans 16 residues. Trimming pared 3 bases from V and 0 bases from J, leaving 15 bases between. The CDR3 sequence: CASSPLLAGVSYEQYF. CDR3 in DNA: TGTGCCAGCTCACCCCTTCTGGCAGGGGTCTCCTACGAGCAGTACTTC.

The J gene is TRBJ1-2, the V gene TRBV27; TRBD1 agrees at 8 bases. CDR1 is MNHEY, CDR2 SMNVEV, per germline (reference sequence). The CDR3 covers 14 residues. After removal of 6 bases from V and 2 bases from J, the junction contained 5 bases not matched to a gene. The CDR3 nucleotides read TGTGCCAGCAGAAGGACAGGGTCCAACTATGGCTACACCTTC. It yields the protein CASRRTGSNYGYTF.

The gene calls are TRBV3-1 (or the pseudogene TRBV3-2) and TRBJ2-7; unclear D gene. The V and J ends lost 5 bases and 3 bases respectively, with 5 bases between them. Germline values: CDR1 LGHDT, CDR2 YNNKEL (reference sequence). The CDR3 has 11 residues. CDR3 in DNA: TGTGCCAGCAGCTCAATCTACGAGCAGTACTTC. Its protein is CASSSIYEQYF.

This chain uses TRBV11-2 with TRBJ2-1; 10 bases match TRBD2. The ends lost 3 bases at V and 3 bases at J; junction bases unmatched: 5. The CDR3 has 16 amino acids. CDR1 SGHAT and CDR2 FQNNGV come from the germline V gene. CDR3 amino acids: CASSLSGGAVYNEQFF. As DNA, the CDR3 is TGTGCCAGCAGCTTGAGCGGGGGGGCAGTCTACAATGAGCAGTTCTTC.